These 30 T cell receptor beta chains were all obtained from the same sample, sequenced in a study of T cells in Graves' hyperthyroidism and ophthalmopathy. What was amplified from RNA transcripts were TCR beta CDR3 regions. The HTBI primer set was used in a first-round RT-PCR of the TCR CDR3. TCRdb fed the multiplex PCR reads into MiXCR, producing one record per CDR3 protein. The sample shows over 250,000 distinct CDR3 sequences, about 17% of them seen only once. The material sequenced was blood. These receptors all stem from a woman aged 60 to 75 with Graves' ophthalmopathy.

The chain joins TRBV18 to TRBJ2-5; 9 nucleotides align to TRBD1. CDR1 is KGHSH, CDR2 LQKENI, per germline. After removal of 2 bases from V and 5 bases from J, the junction contained 3 bases not matched to a gene. The CDR3 is 14 amino acids. CDR3 region: CASSPGTGSETQYF. CDR3 nucleotides: TGTGCCAGCTCACCAGGGACAGGGAGCGAGACCCAGTACTTC.

This clonotype has ten or more counts. The CDR3 here is CATRGAVYNSPLHF. CDR3 sequence (DNA): TGTGCCACACGGGGGGCAGTTTATAATTCACCCCTCCACTTT. The J gene is TRBJ1-6, the V gene TRBV27; possible D gene TRBD1, 6 bases. The germline V and J ends were trimmed by 10 bases and 4 bases, with 14 bases remaining between them. The length of the CDR3 is 14 residues. CDR1 is MNHEY, CDR2 SMNVEV, per germline (reference sequence).

This clonotype was detected many times. The DNA of the CDR3 is TGTGCCAGCAGCACCACCAAGACAGGGGGCACAGATACGCAGTATTTT. Its translation is CASSTTKTGGTDTQYF. The rearrangement uses TRBV6-1 and TRBJ2-3, with 8 bases that match TRBD1. With 6 bases clipped from V and 1 base from J, the junction kept 9 bases outside the gene matches. The CDR3 extends over 16 amino acids. The germline V gene encodes CDR1 MNHNS and CDR2 SASEGT.

This clonotype was found a few times. This may stem from a read error, because a much larger clone lies one nucleotide away. The chain is built from TRBV6-2 or TRBV6-3 and TRBJ2-3; 9 nucleotides line up with TRBD1. The germline gives CDR1 MNHEY, CDR2 SVGEGT. CDR3 length equals 14 residues. CDR3 residues: CASSPGTGTDTQCF. CDR3 nucleotide sequence: TGTGCCAGCAGTCCCGGGACAGGGACAGATACGCAGTGTTTT.

This clonotype has at least ten counts. The chain carries TRBV4-2 and TRBJ1-1; no reliable D call. Between the trimmed V and J ends, which lost 5 bases and 0 bases, there was a span of 10 bases. This CDR3 has 14 residues. CDR1 is LGHNA and CDR2 is YNFKEQ in the germline V gene. CDR3 region: CASSTHNLNTEAFF. In DNA, the CDR3 is TGTGCCAGCAGCACCCACAACCTGAACACTGAAGCTTTCTTT.

The J gene is TRBJ2-4, the V gene TRBV20-1; 7 positions match TRBD2. The CDR3 spans 16 residues. Trimming took 4 bases from V and 3 from J; bases not matched to a gene: 12. Germline V gene lookup returns CDR1 DFQATT and CDR2 SNEGSKA (reference sequence). In DNA form, the CDR3 reads TGCAGTGCTACCCGGCCTAACGGGGGGTACAAAAACATTCAGTACTTC. This encodes CSATRPNGGYKNIQYF.

The V and J genes are TRBV12-3 or TRBV12-4 and TRBJ2-1; no definite D call. V was clipped by 1 base and J by 3 bases, with 7 bases between them. The CDR3 has 14 amino acids. The CDR3 sequence: CASSLGRYYNEQFF. DNA for the CDR3: TGTGCCAGCAGTTTAGGGCGGTACTACAATGAGCAGTTCTTC.

At least ten counts were recorded for this clonotype. This chain's CDR3 is CASRPGQGFNEKLFF. The DNA for the CDR3 is TGTGCCAGCAGACCCGGACAGGGCTTTAATGAAAAACTGTTTTTT. V is TRBV27 and J is TRBJ1-4; the match to TRBD1 covers 8 bases. This CDR3 spans 15 amino acids. V lost 6 bases and J lost 4; bases outside the gene matches: 7. Germline V lookup: CDR1 MNHEY, CDR2 SMNVEV (reference sequence). The variable domain in full, completed from reference TRBV27 and TRBJ1-4, reads EAQVTQNPRYLITVTGKKLTVTCSQNMNHEYMSWYRQDPGLGLRQIYYSMNVEVTDKGDVPEGYKVSRKEKRNFPLILESPSPNQTSLYFCASRPGQGFNEKLFFGSGTQLSVL.

This clonotype appeared many times. The chain combines TRBV11-2 with TRBJ2-3; the D gene is possibly TRBD1 (6 bases). From germline, CDR1 is SGHAT and CDR2 FQNNGV. The CDR3 runs to 16 residues. V lost 5 bases and J lost 2, with 17 bases in between. DNA for the CDR3: TGTGCCAGCAGCCTACAGGGTCCTATGTACACAGATACGCAGTATTTT. It is translated as CASSLQGPMYTDTQYF.

This clonotype was found many times. The chain carries TRBV3-1 and TRBJ2-5, with 10 positions matching TRBD2. The CDR3 runs to 15 residues. Losses at the gene ends were 4 bases for V and 5 bases for J; bases not matched to a gene: 7. Germline V CDR1 and CDR2: LGHDT, YNNKEL (reference sequence). The CDR3 DNA sequence: TGTGCCAGCAGCCCAACTAGCGGGGTCTCGGAGACCCAGTACTTC. Protein product: CASSPTSGVSETQYF.

Ten or more counts support this clonotype. This chain joins TRBV12-3 or TRBV12-4 and TRBJ1-3, with a possible D match to TRBD1 (5 bases). With 3 bases removed from V and 0 bases from J, the gap between germline ends came to 18 bases. CDR3 length: 18 amino acids. The CDR3 bases are TGTGCCAGCAGTTTTAATCGAGGGCGGGGGTCCTCTGGAAACACCATATATTTT. Translated, it gives CASSFNRGRGSSGNTIYF.

This clonotype was found many times. The chain employs TRBV2 and TRBJ1-4; D gene ambiguous. The germline gives CDR1 SNHLY, CDR2 FYNNEI. V was pared by 3 bases and J by 5 bases, with 10 bases between. This CDR3 has 14 amino acids. CDR3 sequence (DNA): TGTGCCAGCAGTGATGGTTCGGAGAATGAAAAACTGTTTTTT. Its protein is CASSDGSENEKLFF.

The rearrangement uses TRBV19 and TRBJ1-1; no firm D call. The CDR3 is 15 amino acids. The V gene lost 7 bases and the J gene lost 0 bases, with 15 bases spanning the gap. Germline lookup yields CDR1 LNHDA and CDR2 SQIVND (reference sequence). This chain's CDR3 is CASKIGDILNTEAFF. CDR3 coding DNA: TGTGCCAGTAAAATAGGCGACATCTTGAACACTGAAGCTTTCTTT.

The V gene is TRBV3-1, the J gene TRBJ1-4, with no clear D. Trimming cost V 4 bases and J 7 bases, with 10 bases left between them. CDR1 is LGHDT and CDR2 is YNNKEL in the germline V gene (reference sequence). This CDR3 comprises 13 residues. CDR3 in amino acids: CASSPSGREKLFF. The DNA for the CDR3 is TGTGCCAGCAGCCCGTCGGGCCGTGAAAAACTGTTTTTT.

This clonotype was seen at least ten times. The chain recombines TRBV7-3 with TRBJ2-7, with TRBD2 as a possible D gene (6 bases). This CDR3 has 13 residues. Looked up from germline, CDR1 is SGHTA and CDR2 is FQGTGA. Trimming removed 5 bases at V and 5 bases at J, with 13 bases between. CDR3 DNA sequence: TGTGCCAGCAGCCCCGGAGGGTTTGACGAGCAGTACTTC. It translates to CASSPGGFDEQYF.

The CDR3 sequence is CASSQLTLENTGELFF. CDR3 in DNA: TGCGCCAGCAGCCAGCTCACGTTAGAAAACACCGGGGAGCTGTTTTTT. The chain employs TRBV4-3 and TRBJ2-2, with unresolved D. CDR1 LGHNA and CDR2 YSLEER come from the germline V gene. The CDR3 has 16 residues. The V end lost 3 bases, the J end lost 2 bases, and 13 bases lay between the germline ends.

The chain couples TRBV16 to TRBJ2-1; D is undetermined. The CDR3 covers 13 residues. The germline V gene encodes CDR1 KGHSY and CDR2 FQNENV. V gave up 2 bases and J gave up 3 bases, with 5 bases separating them. The DNA of the CDR3 is TGTGCCAGCAGCCAACAGGTCTACAATGAGCAGTTCTTC. It is translated as CASSQQVYNEQFF.

With regard to this clonotype: A much bigger clone sits one base away, suggesting this may be a read error. This CDR3 fails to terminate in the conserved phenylalanine or tryptophan, so it likely reflects a read error. The V gene is TRBV11-2, the J gene TRBJ1-6; D is ambiguous. Germline assignment: CDR1 SGHAT and CDR2 FQNNGV. The CDR3 is 14 amino acids. The V end was cut by 5 bases, the J end by 8 bases, with 13 bases between. CDR3 in amino acids: CASSREVSDSPLHL. The CDR3 DNA reads TGTGCCAGCAGCCGGGAGGTCTCCGATTCACCCCTCCACCTT.

In its sample, this clonotype was seen many times. The chain uses TRBV3-1 and TRBJ1-2; TRBD1 matches 8 bases. Germline loops: CDR1 LGHDT, CDR2 YNNKEL (reference sequence). The CDR3 is made up of 14 amino acids. Trimming removed 5 bases from V and 4 bases from J; junction bases left unmatched: 6. The CDR3 region is CASSTGQGSYGYTF. The CDR3 nucleotides are TGTGCCAGCAGCACCGGACAGGGAAGCTATGGCTACACCTTC. The whole variable domain, remainder taken from reference TRBV3-1 and TRBJ1-2, is DTAVSQTPKYLVTQMGNDKSIKCEQNLGHDTMYWYKQDSKKFLKIMFSYNNKELIINETVPNRFSPKSPDKAHLNLHINSLELGDSAVYFCASSTGQGSYGYTFGSGTRLTVV.

This clonotype was counted between two and nine times. The chain carries TRBV29-1 and TRBJ2-7; D is perhaps TRBD2 (6 bases). This CDR3 contains 12 residues. The V gene lost 5 bases and the J gene lost 3 bases, with 11 bases spanning the gap. Looked up from germline, CDR1 is SQVTM and CDR2 is ANQGSEA. CDR3 protein: CSVSGGDYEQYF. CDR3 bases: TGCAGCGTTTCCGGGGGAGACTACGAGCAGTACTTC.

This clonotype was recorded many times. The genes are TRBV6-1 and TRBJ2-2; D is perhaps TRBD1 (6 bases). Germline assignment: CDR1 MNHNS and CDR2 SASEGT. V was shortened by 7 bases and J by 5 bases, with 20 bases between the two germline ends. CDR3 length: 16 residues. The CDR3 protein is CASTHGQRWRTGELFF. CDR3 DNA: TGTGCCAGCACCCACGGACAGCGGTGGCGTACCGGGGAGCTGTTTTTT.

J is TRBJ2-6 and V is TRBV5-4; D not resolved. V gave up 7 bases and J gave up 5 bases, with 22 bases separating them. There are 17 residues in the CDR3. Germline assignment: CDR1 SGHNT and CDR2 YYREEE (reference sequence). This CDR3 is CASAPTETPFRANVLTF. Written as DNA, the CDR3 is TGTGCCAGCGCTCCCACAGAGACACCGTTCAGGGCCAACGTCCTGACTTTC. The full variable domain, in which reference TRBV5-4 and TRBJ2-6 provide the parts outside the CDR3, is ETGVTQSPTHLIKTRGQQVTLRCSSQSGHNTVSWYQQALGQGPQFIFQYYREEENGRGNFPPRFSGLQFPNYSSELNVNALELDDSALYLCASAPTETPFRANVLTFGAGSRLTVL.

The J gene is TRBJ2-3, the V gene TRBV10-1; 7 positions agree with TRBD2. Germline loops: CDR1 WNHNN, CDR2 SYGVQD (reference sequence). The CDR3 has 15 amino acids. The trim removed 3 bases at V and 0 bases at J, leaving 3 bases unmatched. CDR3 region: CASSDQRGSTDTQYF. DNA for the CDR3: TGCGCCAGCAGTGACCAGCGGGGTAGCACAGATACGCAGTATTTT.

This clonotype has ten or more counts. The rearrangement uses TRBV6-1 and TRBJ2-5; 9 nucleotides match TRBD1. The CDR3 is made up of 17 amino acids. Germline CDR1 is MNHNS and CDR2 is SASEGT. V trimming: 4 bases; J trimming: 5 bases; junction bases outside the gene matches: 14. CDR3: CASSARLGQGLWETQYF. Here the CDR3 DNA reads TGTGCCAGCAGTGCACGCTTAGGACAGGGGTTATGGGAGACCCAGTACTTC.

This clonotype was recorded many times. The chain uses TRBV20-1 and TRBJ1-4; tentatively, D is TRBD1 (5 bases). This CDR3 contains 14 residues. Trimming shortened V by 1 base and J by 8 bases, and 14 bases separated the two germline ends. Germline lookup yields CDR1 DFQATT and CDR2 SNEGSKA (reference sequence). The CDR3 protein is CSARARGIEEKLFF. Here the CDR3 DNA reads TGCAGTGCTAGAGCACGGGGGATTGAGGAAAAACTGTTTTTT.

This clonotype came up many times. This chain joins TRBV5-1 and TRBJ2-3, with D uncertain. The CDR3 is 15 amino acids. V was pared by 0 bases and J by 2 bases, with 10 bases between. Looked up from germline, CDR1 is SGHRS and CDR2 is YFSETQ. CDR3 nucleotides: TGCGCCAGCAGCTTGGATAGTAGAGACACAGATACGCAGTATTTT. Translated: CASSLDSRDTDTQYF.

This clonotype was seen at least ten times. The V gene is TRBV11-1, the J gene TRBJ1-1; D not resolved. Trimming stripped 1 base from V and 4 bases from J, with 7 bases between. The CDR3 runs to 13 residues. Germline V CDR1 and CDR2: SGHAT, FQDESV (reference sequence). In DNA form, the CDR3 reads TGTGCCAGCAGCTTAGGCCTCGGCACTGAAGCTTTCTTT. This codes for CASSLGLGTEAFF.

In its sample, this clonotype was seen a few times. The rearrangement links TRBV9 to TRBJ2-1; 11 positions agree with TRBD1. The CDR3 loop spans 16 amino acids. CDR1 is SGDLS and CDR2 is YYNGEE in the germline V gene. V gave up 5 bases and J gave up 7 bases; unmatched junction bases: 11. CDR3 DNA sequence: TGTGCCAGCAGGAGAGGGACAGGGGGGTTGGGGAATGAGCAGTTCTTC. It codes for CASRRGTGGLGNEQFF.

This clonotype was detected many times. The chain couples TRBV6-2 or TRBV6-3 to TRBJ2-7, with D perhaps matching TRBD1 (6 bases). Trimming pared 6 bases from V and 0 bases from J, leaving 15 bases between. The CDR3 consists of 15 residues. Germline CDR1 is MNHEY and CDR2 is SVGEGT. The CDR3 sequence is CASSPRGQPSYEQYF. CDR3 sequence (DNA): TGTGCCAGCAGCCCGCGTGGACAGCCCTCCTACGAGCAGTACTTC.

This clonotype was detected ten times or more. This chain joins TRBV7-2 and TRBJ2-3, with D possibly TRBD2 on 7 matching bases. The V gene lost 1 base and the J gene lost 8 bases, with 13 bases spanning the gap. CDR3 size: 14 residues. Germline-derived CDR1 and CDR2 are SGHTA and FQGNSA. Here the CDR3 DNA reads TGTGCCAGCAGCTTAGAGGGGGGGCGAGGTACGCAGTATTTT. It is translated as CASSLEGGRGTQYF.